These 32 T cell receptor beta chains came from one sample sequenced in a study of blood T cell repertoires in COVID-19. Only in-frame clones appear in the TCRdb table, and some are missing; sequencing was by immunoSEQ multiplex PCR. This sample carries about 50,000 clones, about 82% of them seen once, and the ten largest clones take approximately 2.1%. The sequenced sample was peripheral blood. These receptors were collected from a woman aged 60 to 75 with acute or convalescent COVID-19.

This chain's CDR3 is CASSEYGLQETQYF. The CDR3 DNA is TGTGCCAGCAGTGAATATGGCTTACAAGAGACCCAGTACTTC. This sequence joins TRBV25-1 and TRBJ2-5; D remains ambiguous. V lost 0 bases and J 2 bases, leaving 7 bases between the germline ends. The length of the CDR3 is 14 residues. Germline V gives CDR1 MGHDK, CDR2 SYGVNS. Filled out from reference TRBV25-1 and TRBJ2-5, the complete variable domain reads EADIYQTPRYLVIGTGKKITLECSQTMGHDKMYWYQQDPGMELHLIHYSYGVNSTEKGDLSSESTVSRIRTEHFPLTLESARPSHTSQYLCASSEYGLQETQYFGPGTRLLVL.

The chain is built from TRBV19 and TRBJ2-1, with a weak D call TRBD1 (6 bases). The ends were cut back, 4 bases at V and 7 bases at J, with 14 bases in the middle. The germline gives CDR1 LNHDA, CDR2 SQIVND (reference sequence). This CDR3 has 14 residues. The CDR3 DNA reads TGTGCCAGTAGTACCCCCTCACAGGGAAATGAGCAGTTCTTC. Translated: CASSTPSQGNEQFF.

The rearrangement joins TRBV4-1 to TRBJ1-1, with D perhaps matching TRBD1 (5 bases). Germline loops: CDR1 MGHRA, CDR2 YSYEKL. V lost 0 bases to trimming and J lost 4 bases, with 12 bases between them. This CDR3 spans 15 amino acids. The CDR3 region has the DNA TGCGCCAGCAGCCAAGATAGAGGAGGGGTCACTGAAGCTTTCTTT. It translates to CASSQDRGGVTEAFF.

The chain is built from TRBV3-1 (or the pseudogene TRBV3-2) and TRBJ2-1, with a possible D match to TRBD1 (6 bases). The CDR3 length is 16 residues. Germline V CDR1 and CDR2: LGHDT, YNNKEL (reference sequence). V was clipped by 2 bases and J by 9 bases, with 20 bases between them. The CDR3 protein is CASSQITGFGLGEQFF. The CDR3 nucleotides read TGTGCCAGCAGCCAAATTACAGGGTTTGGTTTAGGTGAGCAGTTCTTC.

The chain employs TRBV5-1 and TRBJ2-7, with 11 bases fitting TRBD2. In germline, CDR1 is SGHRS, CDR2 YFSETQ. The CDR3 covers 15 residues. With V trimmed by 0 bases and J by 2 bases, 1 base remained unmatched. The CDR3 reads CASSLASGRTYEQYF. The CDR3 region has the DNA TGCGCCAGCAGCTTGGCTAGCGGGAGGACCTACGAGCAGTACTTC. Full variable domain (outside the CDR3, taken from reference TRBV5-1 and TRBJ2-7): KAGVTQTPRYLIKTRGQQVTLSCSPISGHRSVSWYQQTPGQGLQFLFEYFSETQRNKGNFPGRFSGRQFSNSRSEMNVSTLELGDSALYLCASSLASGRTYEQYFGPGTRLTVT.

V and J are TRBV10-2 and TRBJ1-1; 7 bases are shared with TRBD1. The CDR3 is 13 amino acids. J was trimmed by 5 bases and V by 3 bases; bases with no gene match: 3. Germline values: CDR1 WSHSY, CDR2 SAAADI. The CDR3 DNA reads as TGCGCCAGCAGTGACAGGGGGTGGACTGAAGCTTTCTTT. Residues: CASSDRGWTEAFF.

The chain carries TRBV30 and TRBJ1-1; 7 bases are shared with TRBD1. This CDR3 has 10 residues. V lost 6 bases, J lost 9 bases, and 4 bases stayed unmatched. CDR1 and CDR2 from the germline V gene are GTSNPN and SVGIG (reference sequence). The CDR3 nucleotides read TGTGCCTGTGACAGGGCGAAAGCTTTCTTT. This codes for CACDRAKAFF. Using reference TRBV30 and TRBJ1-1 for the parts outside the CDR3, the full variable domain is SQTIHQWPATLVQPVGSPLSLECTVEGTSNPNLYWYRQAAGRGLQLLFYSVGIGQISSEVPQNLSASRPQDRQFILSSKKLLLSDSGFYLCACDRAKAFFGQGTRLTVV.

The J gene is TRBJ1-4, the V gene TRBV30, with D possibly being TRBD1 (6 bases). Per germline, CDR1 GTSNPN and CDR2 SVGIG (reference sequence). The CDR3 length is 13 residues. The V and J ends lost 0 bases and 7 bases respectively, with 9 bases between them. The DNA for the CDR3 is TGTGCCTGGAGTGTTGGGGGCGGTGAAAAACTGTTTTTT. As protein: CAWSVGGGEKLFF. The variable domain in full, completed from reference TRBV30 and TRBJ1-4, reads SQTIHQWPATLVQPVGSPLSLECTVEGTSNPNLYWYRQAAGRGLQLLFYSVGIGQISSEVPQNLSASRPQDRQFILSSKKLLLSDSGFYLCAWSVGGGEKLFFGSGTQLSVL.

Concerning this clone: An end of the junction does not agree with germline; a read error may underlie this. The chain joins TRBV3-1 (or the pseudogene TRBV3-2) to TRBJ2-5, with TRBD2 identical over 16 bases. CDR1 and CDR2 from the germline V gene are LGHDT and YNNKEL (reference sequence). The CDR3 covers 14 residues. CDR3 residues: CASHRGLAGGPVDF. The CDR3 bases are TGTGCCAGCCACCGGGGACTAGCGGGGGGGCCAGTAGACTTC.

This clone was seen only once. The rearrangement links TRBV6-6 to TRBJ1-6; tentatively, D is TRBD1 (5 bases). The CDR3 is 15 residues long. Germline V gene lookup returns CDR1 MNHNY and CDR2 SVGAGI (reference sequence). Trimming pared 1 base from V and 6 bases from J, leaving 10 bases between. The CDR3 region is CASSYFQGANSPLHF. In nucleotides, the CDR3 is TGTGCCAGCAGTTACTTCCAAGGGGCTAATTCACCCCTCCACTTT.

This clone was seen a few times. The gene calls are TRBV30 and TRBJ1-1; possibly TRBD1 for D (6 bases). The germline V and J ends were trimmed by 0 bases and 4 bases, with 9 bases remaining between them. The CDR3 covers 13 residues. CDR1 is GTSNPN, CDR2 SVGIG, per germline (reference sequence). In DNA form, the CDR3 reads TGTGCCTGGAGTGTAAAAGGGGGCACTGAAGCTTTCTTT. Translated: CAWSVKGGTEAFF.

This clone appeared a few times. The genes are TRBV3-1 (or the pseudogene TRBV3-2) and TRBJ2-5; D is perhaps TRBD2 (5 bases). The CDR3 covers 16 residues. From germline, CDR1 is LGHDT and CDR2 YNNKEL (reference sequence). Trimming cost V 0 bases and J 2 bases, with 13 bases left between them. CDR3 sequence reads: CASSQDLTSDQETQYF. The CDR3 bases are TGTGCCAGCAGCCAAGATCTAACTAGTGATCAAGAGACCCAGTACTTC.

This chain joins TRBV5-1 and TRBJ1-1; 12 bases agree with TRBD1. With V trimmed by 3 bases and J by 6 bases, 6 bases remained unmatched. The length of the CDR3 is 15 residues. The germline V gene encodes CDR1 SGHRS and CDR2 YFSETQ. The CDR3 here is CASSSSGTGGPEAFF. CDR3 nucleotides: TGCGCCAGCAGCTCCTCCGGGACAGGGGGCCCTGAAGCTTTCTTT. Supplemented by reference TRBV5-1 and TRBJ1-1, the full variable domain reads KAGVTQTPRYLIKTRGQQVTLSCSPISGHRSVSWYQQTPGQGLQFLFEYFSETQRNKGNFPGRFSGRQFSNSRSEMNVSTLELGDSALYLCASSSSGTGGPEAFFGQGTRLTVV.

This CDR3 is CASSRLAGFHEQFF. In DNA, the CDR3 is TGTGCCAGCAGTAGACTAGCGGGATTCCATGAGCAGTTCTTC. The chain uses TRBV27 and TRBJ2-1, with TRBD2 matching 11 bases. Germline CDR1 MNHEY, CDR2 SMNVEV (reference sequence). The V and J ends lost 5 bases and 8 bases, in that order; junction bases with no gene match: 5. The CDR3 contains 14 residues.

The CDR3 reads CASSEAPNSLGVKPQHF. CDR3 nucleotide sequence: TGTGCCAGCAGTGAAGCCCCAAACAGTTTAGGGGTAAAGCCCCAGCATTTT. The chain employs TRBV2 and TRBJ1-5; the D gene is possibly TRBD1 (5 bases). The CDR3 extends over 17 amino acids. Germline V gene lookup returns CDR1 SNHLY and CDR2 FYNNEI. V lost 0 bases and J 8 bases, leaving 20 bases between the germline ends.

This chain links TRBV9 with TRBJ2-1; possibly TRBD2 for D (5 bases). Deletions cut 0 bases from V and 0 bases from J, with 10 bases between. Germline V CDR1 and CDR2: SGDLS, YYNGEE. The CDR3 spans 16 residues. CDR3 in DNA: TGTGCCAGCAGCGTAGGTGGGAGTGACTCCTACAATGAGCAGTTCTTC. The encoded protein is CASSVGGSDSYNEQFF.

CDR3 nucleotides: TGTGCCTGGAGTGTGGCCGCCAAGGGGGTTAATTCACCCCTCCACTTT. As protein: CAWSVAAKGVNSPLHF. The chain couples TRBV30 to TRBJ1-6; D might be TRBD1 (6 bases). The CDR3 is made up of 16 amino acids. The germline gives CDR1 GTSNPN, CDR2 SVGIG (reference sequence). V gave up 0 bases and J gave up 6 bases, with 15 bases separating them.

The rearrangement uses TRBV19 and TRBJ1-2; weak D call: TRBD1 (6 bases). Trimming took off 4 bases at V and 7 bases at J, with 16 bases between the two ends. Per the germline V gene, CDR1 is LNHDA and CDR2 is SQIVND (reference sequence). The CDR3 is made up of 14 amino acids. CDR3 nucleotide sequence: TGTGCCAGTAGTACCCTCTCTGACAGGTTTGGCTACACCTTC. This gives the protein CASSTLSDRFGYTF.

The J gene is TRBJ2-7, the V gene TRBV7-9; D is perhaps TRBD1 (6 bases). Trimming left V 4 bases short and J 7 bases short, with 17 bases between. The CDR3 is made up of 14 amino acids. The germline V gene encodes CDR1 SEHNR and CDR2 FQNEAQ (reference sequence). Written as DNA, the CDR3 is TGTGCCAGCAGCTCCGGGACACCCATCTGGGAGCAGTACTTC. It yields the protein CASSSGTPIWEQYF. Complete variable domain (other parts from reference TRBV7-9 and TRBJ2-7): DTGVSQNPRHKITKRGQNVTFRCDPISEHNRLYWYRQTLGQGPEFLTYFQNEAQLEKSRLLSDRFSAERPKGSFSTLEIQRTEQGDSAMYLCASSSGTPIWEQYFGPGTRLTVT.

This clone came up a few times. The CDR3 loop reads CASSFRRGEKLFF. The DNA of the CDR3 is TGCGCCAGCAGCTTTCGCAGGGGTGAAAAACTGTTTTTT. J is TRBJ1-4 and V is TRBV5-1; D possibly corresponds to TRBD1 (6 bases). Germline lookup yields CDR1 SGHRS and CDR2 YFSETQ. V was trimmed by 2 bases and J by 7 bases, leaving 9 bases between them. The CDR3 spans 13 residues. The entire variable domain, with the rest obtained from reference TRBV5-1 and TRBJ1-4, is as follows: KAGVTQTPRYLIKTRGQQVTLSCSPISGHRSVSWYQQTPGQGLQFLFEYFSETQRNKGNFPGRFSGRQFSNSRSEMNVSTLELGDSALYLCASSFRRGEKLFFGSGTQLSVL.

The chain links TRBV2 to TRBJ2-3; D may be TRBD2 (6 bases). This CDR3 region has 14 residues. V shed 7 bases and J shed 6 bases, with 17 bases lying between them. CDR1 SNHLY and CDR2 FYNNEI come from the germline V gene. Written as DNA, the CDR3 is TGTGCCAGCAACGGCGGGGTTTTCCTCGATACGCAGTATTTT. This sequence encodes CASNGGVFLDTQYF.

The rearrangement uses TRBV4-1 and TRBJ1-2; the D is unclear. The CDR3 extends over 16 amino acids. The V end was cut by 1 base, the J end by 2 bases, with 14 bases between. The germline V gene encodes CDR1 MGHRA and CDR2 YSYEKL. The CDR3 DNA sequence: TGCGCCAGCAGCCAAGTGTTGAATAAAGAGAACTATGGCTACACCTTC. Translating gives CASSQVLNKENYGYTF.

The chain couples TRBV3-1 (or the pseudogene TRBV3-2) to TRBJ1-1, with TRBD1 matching over 8 bases. Germline CDR1 is LGHDT and CDR2 is YNNKEL (reference sequence). The junction had 8 bases not matched to a gene; V was cut back by 4 bases and J by 4 bases. This CDR3 has 15 residues. CDR3 residues: CASSPLDRAATEAFF. Here the CDR3 DNA reads TGTGCCAGCAGCCCCTTGGACAGGGCCGCCACTGAAGCTTTCTTT.

This clone was seen once. The V gene is TRBV12-5, the J gene TRBJ2-5; 7 nucleotides match TRBD2. The CDR3 spans 14 residues. V trimming: 5 bases; J trimming: 7 bases; junction bases outside the gene matches: 10. Germline V gene data show CDR1 as LGHNT and CDR2 as FRNRAP. CDR3 nucleotides: TGTGCTAGTGGTCTCGGGACTAAGGGAGGGACCCAGTACTTC. Its protein product is CASGLGTKGGTQYF. The variable domain in full, with the rest retrieved from reference TRBV12-5 and TRBJ2-5, is DARVTQTPRHKVTEMGQEVTMRCQPILGHNTVFWYRQTMMQGLELLAYFRNRAPLDDSGMPKDRFSAEMPDATLATLKIQPSEPRDSAVYFCASGLGTKGGTQYFGPGTRLLVL.

This clone occurred once. The V and J genes are TRBV15 and TRBJ1-5; TRBD1 matches 12 bases. Unmatched junction bases numbered 9, after V lost 8 bases and J lost 1 base. Germline lookup yields CDR1 LNHNV and CDR2 YYDKDF (reference sequence). This CDR3 contains 17 residues. The CDR3 protein is CATRPGQGASSNQPQHF. The DNA of the CDR3 is TGTGCCACCCGCCCGGGACAGGGGGCGTCCAGCAATCAGCCCCAGCATTTT.

The DNA for the CDR3 is TGTGCCAGCAGCTTGCCGGGACTGGGTGTTGGTACGCAGTATTTT. Protein: CASSLPGLGVGTQYF. V is TRBV5-6 and J is TRBJ2-3; D may be TRBD2 (6 bases). Trimming shortened V by 1 base and J by 8 bases, and 17 bases separated the two germline ends. Germline V lookup: CDR1 SGHDT, CDR2 YYEEEE. The CDR3 extends over 15 amino acids. The complete variable domain, with remaining parts taken from reference TRBV5-6 and TRBJ2-3, reads DAGVTQSPTHLIKTRGQQVTLRCSPKSGHDTVSWYQQALGQGPQFIFQYYEEEERQRGNFPDRFSGHQFPNYSSELNVNALLLGDSALYLCASSLPGLGVGTQYFGPGTRLTVL.

The chain couples TRBV24-1 to TRBJ2-1; unclear D gene. In germline, CDR1 is KGHDR, CDR2 SFDVKD. V was pared by 0 bases and J by 6 bases, with 5 bases between. The CDR3 runs to 13 residues. The CDR3 region is CATSDLTVNEQFF. The DNA of the CDR3 is TGTGCCACCAGTGATTTGACGGTCAATGAGCAGTTCTTC.

The V call is TRBV7-3, the J call TRBJ1-2; possible D gene TRBD1, 6 bases. This CDR3 region has 13 residues. Germline V CDR1 and CDR2: SGHTA, FQGTGA. The V end was cut by 0 bases, the J end by 10 bases, with 12 bases between. The DNA of the CDR3 is TGTGCCAGCAGCTTAACCCGGGACAACCACTACACCTTC. Protein sequence: CASSLTRDNHYTF.

The chain employs TRBV6-2 or TRBV6-3 and TRBJ1-1; D might be TRBD1 (5 bases). CDR3 length: 14 residues. Trimming took off 4 bases at V and 4 bases at J, with 13 bases between the two ends. Germline CDR1 MNHEY, CDR2 SVGEGT. CDR3: CASSSRAGGTEAFF. CDR3 sequence (DNA): TGTGCCAGCAGTTCGAGGGCGGGGGGCACTGAAGCTTTCTTT.

This sequence joins TRBV21-1 and TRBJ1-2; TRBD1 reflects the table's D call only, with no check against the DNA. TRBV21-1 is given as a pseudogene. The CDR3 is 15 residues long. CDR3 region: CASSKGDRGHYGYTF. CDR3 nucleotides: TGTGCCAGCAGCAAGGGGGACAGGGGCCACTATGGCTACACCTTC.

The J gene is TRBJ1-5, the V gene TRBV7-8; D not certain. CDR1 is SGHVS, CDR2 FQNEAQ, per germline. The CDR3 has 15 residues. V was shortened by 5 bases and J by 0 bases, with 11 bases between the two germline ends. The CDR3 nucleotides read TGTGCCAGCAGCCCCTACCAAAATAGCAATCAGCCCCAGCATTTT. Protein sequence: CASSPYQNSNQPQHF.

V and J are TRBV7-9 and TRBJ1-2; 8 nucleotides align to TRBD1. The CDR3 loop spans 13 amino acids. Germline loops: CDR1 SEHNR, CDR2 FQNEAQ (reference sequence). J gave up 4 bases and V 5 bases, and 3 bases lay outside the gene matches. The CDR3 loop reads CASSRGTGYGYTF. Written as DNA, the CDR3 is TGTGCCAGCAGCCGCGGGACAGGCTATGGCTACACCTTC.